Following are 22 T cell receptor beta chains from one sample sequenced in a study of T-cell reconstitution after alpha-beta-depleted transplantation in children. The library targeted TCRbeta and was prepared with unique molecular identifiers. TCRdb called the PCR reads again in MiXCR, with one record for every CDR3 protein. The table lists approximately 7,000 distinct CDR3 sequences, around 10% of them singletons. The input for sequencing was PBMCs, mostly from graft donor cells, taken 180 days after TCRalphabeta/CD19-depleted stem cell transplant. These receptors were obtained from a child under two years old who had a stem cell transplant for acute myeloid leukemia, so the T cells may come from the graft donor.

This clonotype was observed at least ten times. CDR3: CSAPAYSSNTEAFF. CDR3 in DNA: TGCAGCGCCCCTGCCTACTCCTCGAACACTGAAGCTTTCTTT. The gene calls are TRBV29-1 and TRBJ1-1; no reliable D call. V was shortened by 7 bases and J by 1 base, with 16 bases between the two germline ends. The CDR3 extends over 14 amino acids. Germline V gene lookup returns CDR1 SQVTM and CDR2 ANQGSEA.

The sample holds many counts of this clonotype. The rearrangement links TRBV7-9 to TRBJ2-3, with a tentative D call TRBD1 (6 bases). The CDR3 covers 16 residues. From germline, CDR1 is SEHNR and CDR2 FQNEAQ (reference sequence). The ends were cut back, 4 bases at V and 0 bases at J, with 14 bases in the middle. The CDR3 DNA is TGTGCCAGCAGCTCGGGGACAAGCACTAGCACAGATACGCAGTATTTT. Translated, it gives CASSSGTSTSTDTQYF.

In its sample, this clonotype was seen many times. The V gene is TRBV4-2, the J gene TRBJ2-1; 8 nucleotides match TRBD2. The trim removed 6 bases at V and 2 bases at J, leaving 18 bases unmatched. This CDR3 contains 19 residues. Germline CDR1 reads LGHNA; CDR2 reads YNFKEQ. CDR3 sequence: CASRQLLAVGSGPYNEQFF. The CDR3 coding sequence is TGTGCCAGCAGGCAATTACTAGCGGTAGGGTCCGGGCCCTACAATGAGCAGTTCTTC.

J is TRBJ2-1 and V is TRBV3-1; TRBD2 aligns across 8 bases. The CDR3 is 15 residues long. J was trimmed by 5 bases and V by 11 bases; bases with no gene match: 14. Germline CDR1 LGHDT, CDR2 YNNKEL (reference sequence). CDR3 amino acids: CASSKGGGRNNEQFF. CDR3 DNA sequence: TGTGCCTCCAGCAAGGGCGGCGGGAGGAACAATGAGCAGTTCTTC.

This clonotype was observed many times. V is TRBV7-3 and J is TRBJ2-7, with TRBD2 identical over 11 bases. V lost 5 bases to trimming and J lost 4 bases; unmatched junction nucleotides: 4. CDR1 and CDR2 from the germline V gene are SGHTA and FQGTGA. CDR3 length equals 14 residues. CDR3 sequence reads: CASSLTSGSYEQYF. The CDR3, as DNA: TGTGCCAGCAGCCTCACTAGCGGGAGTTACGAGCAGTACTTC.

This clonotype is labeled medium-sized (0.01 to 0.1%). The rearrangement uses TRBV6-2 or TRBV6-3 and TRBJ1-1, with a weak D call TRBD1 (5 bases). The CDR3 extends over 13 amino acids. The V end was cut by 10 bases, the J end by 6 bases, with 18 bases between. Germline values: CDR1 MNHEY, CDR2 SVGEGT. The CDR3 loop reads CATTKRGLPEAFF. The CDR3 DNA sequence: TGTGCCACCACGAAGAGGGGACTCCCTGAAGCTTTCTTT.

This clonotype was found once. The chain combines TRBV20-1 with TRBJ2-1; unclear D gene. The length of the CDR3 is 14 residues. The V end was cut by 1 base, the J end by 3 bases, with 10 bases between. In germline, CDR1 is DFQATT, CDR2 SNEGSKA (reference sequence). The CDR3 region is CSARVRPNYNEQFF. CDR3 sequence (DNA): TGCAGTGCTAGAGTTCGGCCCAACTACAATGAGCAGTTCTTC.

This clonotype was seen repeatedly, ten times or more. The chain combines TRBV4-2 with TRBJ2-1; 8 bases line up with TRBD2. J lost 10 bases, V lost 0 bases, and 2 bases had no gene match. Germline V CDR1 and CDR2: LGHNA, YNFKEQ. CDR3 length equals 13 residues. CDR3 coding DNA: TGTGCCAGCAGCCAAGACGTAGCGGGGGAGCAGTTCTTC. This codes for CASSQDVAGEQFF.

CDR3 amino acids: CSARGQGNYGYTF. CDR3 in DNA: TGCAGTGCTAGGGGACAGGGAAACTATGGCTACACCTTC. V and J are TRBV20-1 and TRBJ1-2; 9 bases are a match to TRBD1. Trimming cost V 3 bases and J 2 bases; bases outside gene matches: 1. CDR3 size: 13 residues. Germline lookup yields CDR1 DFQATT and CDR2 SNEGSKA (reference sequence).

This clonotype was seen many times. The J gene is TRBJ2-3, the V gene TRBV2; 9 positions agree with TRBD2. The CDR3 is 14 amino acids. Unmatched junction bases numbered 6, after V lost 7 bases and J lost 4 bases. Germline CDR1 is SNHLY and CDR2 is FYNNEI. Written as DNA, the CDR3 is TGTGCCAGCAAATCGGGACTAGCCCCAGATACGCAGTATTTT. It is translated as CASKSGLAPDTQYF.

This clonotype was seen repeatedly, ten times or more. This sequence joins TRBV7-9 and TRBJ2-1; TRBD2 agrees at 13 bases. The germline gives CDR1 SEHNR, CDR2 FQNEAQ (reference sequence). The CDR3 loop spans 17 amino acids. After removal of 0 bases from V and 8 bases from J, the junction contained 7 bases not matched to a gene. Here the CDR3 DNA reads TGTGCCAGCAGCTTAGCGTGGACTAGCGGGAGTCTTCATGAGCAGTTCTTC. Translation: CASSLAWTSGSLHEQFF.

This clonotype was detected many times. J is TRBJ2-7 and V is TRBV7-9; D assignment may be TRBD1 or TRBD2 (5 bases each). Looked up from germline, CDR1 is SEHNR and CDR2 is FQNEAQ (reference sequence). CDR3 size: 15 residues. Deletions cut 1 base from V and 3 bases from J, with 13 bases between. The CDR3 region is CASSLDGDPIYEQYF. The CDR3 bases are TGTGCCAGCAGCTTAGACGGGGACCCCATCTACGAGCAGTACTTC.

The table lists this clonotype with many counts. The chain has TRBV4-1 and TRBJ2-1; the match to TRBD2 covers 10 bases. From germline, CDR1 is MGHRA and CDR2 YSYEKL. This CDR3 contains 17 residues. J lost 4 bases, V lost 1 base, and 7 bases had no gene match. DNA of the CDR3: TGCGCCAGCAGCCAAGGGACGAGCGGGAGGGAATACAATGAGCAGTTCTTC. As protein: CASSQGTSGREYNEQFF.

This clonotype was counted many times. The V gene is TRBV20-1, the J gene TRBJ2-1, with D perhaps matching TRBD2 (5 bases). The CDR3 spans 11 residues. The germline gives CDR1 DFQATT, CDR2 SNEGSKA (reference sequence). V lost 6 bases and J lost 5, with 8 bases in between. The CDR3 DNA sequence: TGCAGTGCCCCGGGGAACAATGAGCAGTTCTTC. It is translated as CSAPGNNEQFF.

This clonotype has a count of ten or more. The chain joins TRBV28 to TRBJ1-5; perhaps TRBD1 as D (6 bases). V lost 7 bases and J 3 bases, leaving 13 bases between the germline ends. The V gene's germline CDR1 is MDHEN and CDR2 SYDVKM. The CDR3 contains 14 residues. The CDR3 loop reads CASTKDRVNQPQHF. CDR3 coding DNA: TGTGCCAGCACCAAGGACAGAGTCAATCAGCCCCAGCATTTT. Full variable domain (outside the CDR3, taken from reference TRBV28 and TRBJ1-5): DVKVTQSSRYLVKRTGEKVFLECVQDMDHENMFWYRQDPGLGLRLIYFSYDVKMKEKGDIPEGYSVSREKKERFSLILESASTNQTSMYLCASTKDRVNQPQHFGDGTRLSIL.

In this sample, this clonotype turned up many times. The CDR3 is CASSPLAGGTLIQETQYF. In DNA form, the CDR3 reads TGTGCCAGCAGTCCTCTAGCGGGAGGAACACTAATCCAAGAGACCCAGTACTTC. This chain links TRBV28 with TRBJ2-5; 11 nucleotides match TRBD2. Trimming cost V 5 bases and J 1 base; bases outside gene matches: 12. The CDR3 length is 18 residues. CDR1 is MDHEN, CDR2 SYDVKM, per germline.

Judged by abundance, this clonotype is medium-sized (0.01 to 0.1%). The rearrangement joins TRBV4-1 to TRBJ1-5; 10 positions agree with TRBD1. The CDR3 extends over 15 amino acids. With V trimmed by 4 bases and J by 7 bases, 7 bases remained unmatched. Germline CDR1 MGHRA, CDR2 YSYEKL. CDR3 loop: CASSPEPGQGQPQHF. DNA of the CDR3: TGCGCCAGCAGCCCTGAGCCGGGACAGGGGCAGCCCCAGCATTTT.

This clonotype occurred many times. The chain has TRBV20-1 and TRBJ2-7; D possibly uses TRBD1 or TRBD2 (5 bases each). The CDR3 runs to 15 residues. Germline V CDR1 and CDR2: DFQATT, SNEGSKA (reference sequence). With 3 bases removed from V and 1 base from J, the gap between germline ends came to 16 bases. The CDR3 nucleotides are TGCAGTGCTAGGTCCGTGGGGGTTACATCCTACGAGCAGTACTTC. Protein: CSARSVGVTSYEQYF.

This clonotype was counted ten times or more. V gene TRBV7-2 combines with J gene TRBJ2-5; perhaps TRBD1 as D (6 bases). Trimming removed 5 bases at V and 1 base at J, with 11 bases between. The CDR3 extends over 14 amino acids. In germline, CDR1 is SGHTA, CDR2 FQGNSA. CDR3 protein: CASSLTGLQETQYF. The CDR3 bases are TGTGCCAGCAGCCTCACAGGGCTCCAAGAGACCCAGTACTTC.

This clonotype was recorded many times. The genes are TRBV10-3 and TRBJ2-5; no reliable D call. CDR3 length equals 11 residues. Germline V gene sequence: CDR1 ENHRY, CDR2 SYGVKD. Deletions cut 6 bases from V and 5 bases from J, with 7 bases between. The CDR3 loop is CAIRSVETQYF. CDR3 nucleotides: TGTGCCATCAGGAGTGTGGAGACCCAGTACTTC.

Many counts were recorded for this clonotype. This chain links TRBV20-1 with TRBJ1-5, with D possibly matching TRBD1 (5 bases). V was pared by 7 bases and J by 4 bases, with 20 bases between. CDR3 length equals 15 residues. Germline-derived CDR1 and CDR2 are DFQATT and SNEGSKA (reference sequence). The CDR3 DNA reads TGCAGTGTCCGCTCGGAGGCAGGGAATAATCAGCCCCAGCATTTT. This encodes CSVRSEAGNNQPQHF.

This clonotype was observed many times. The gene calls are TRBV24-1 and TRBJ2-7, with 7 bases fitting TRBD1. CDR1 and CDR2 (germline): KGHDR, SFDVKD. This CDR3 spans 13 amino acids. Losses at the gene ends were 4 bases for V and 5 bases for J; bases not matched to a gene: 4. CDR3 nucleotides: TGTGCCACCAGTGAAAGACAGGGCAACGAGCAGTACTTC. It yields the protein CATSERQGNEQYF.